One T cell receptor beta chain is described in this entry. Its antigen is unknown. This sample was taken from a study of shared clonotypes between healthy human individuals. Regarding the study as a whole: Against clonotypes common to all four donors, non-shared ones had lower generation probabilities.

The germline V gene encodes CDR1 LNHDA and CDR2 SQIVND (reference sequence). The length of the CDR3 is 15 residues. Unmatched junction bases numbered 9, after V lost 5 bases and J lost 7 bases. Donors were healthy HIV-negative adults without recently reported acute infections or vaccinations. Every donor was a Caucasian adult from Nashville, Tennessee. CD4+ cells were split into CD45RA+ naive and CD45RA-negative memory subsets. The method was immunoSEQ multiplex PCR; TCRdb's version includes in-frame clones alone and lacks a portion of them. The repertoire consists of approximately 640,000 clones, with around 72% occurring once and the leading ten covering 1.8%.

Sequenced input: memory CD4+ T cells sorted from blood. Subset denoted: CD45RA-negative fraction. This chain joins TRBV19 and TRBJ2-2; 8 nucleotides match TRBD2. This TCR came from a woman aged 30 to 39 in good health. CDR3 sequence reads: CASSQRTSRIGELFF. As DNA, the CDR3 is TGTGCCAGTAGTCAGCGGACTAGCCGTATCGGGGAGCTGTTTTTT.